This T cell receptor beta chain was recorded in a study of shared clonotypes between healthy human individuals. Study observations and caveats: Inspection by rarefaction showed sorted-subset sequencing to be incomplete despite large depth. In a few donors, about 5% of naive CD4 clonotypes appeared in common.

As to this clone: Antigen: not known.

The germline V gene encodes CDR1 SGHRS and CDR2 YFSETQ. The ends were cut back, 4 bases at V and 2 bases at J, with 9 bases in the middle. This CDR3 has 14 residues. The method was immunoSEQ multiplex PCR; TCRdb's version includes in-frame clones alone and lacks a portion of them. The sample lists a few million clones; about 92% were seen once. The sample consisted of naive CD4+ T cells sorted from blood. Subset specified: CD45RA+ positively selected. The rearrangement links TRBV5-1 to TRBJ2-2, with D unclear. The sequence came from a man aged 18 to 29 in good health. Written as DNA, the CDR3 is TGCGCCAGCAGCCGTGGGATTAACACCGGGGAGCTGTTTTTT. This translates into CASSRGINTGELFF. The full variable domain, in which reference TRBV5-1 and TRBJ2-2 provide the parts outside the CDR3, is KAGVTQTPRYLIKTRGQQVTLSCSPISGHRSVSWYQQTPGQGLQFLFEYFSETQRNKGNFPGRFSGRQFSNSRSEMNVSTLELGDSALYLCASSRGINTGELFFGEGSRLTVL.